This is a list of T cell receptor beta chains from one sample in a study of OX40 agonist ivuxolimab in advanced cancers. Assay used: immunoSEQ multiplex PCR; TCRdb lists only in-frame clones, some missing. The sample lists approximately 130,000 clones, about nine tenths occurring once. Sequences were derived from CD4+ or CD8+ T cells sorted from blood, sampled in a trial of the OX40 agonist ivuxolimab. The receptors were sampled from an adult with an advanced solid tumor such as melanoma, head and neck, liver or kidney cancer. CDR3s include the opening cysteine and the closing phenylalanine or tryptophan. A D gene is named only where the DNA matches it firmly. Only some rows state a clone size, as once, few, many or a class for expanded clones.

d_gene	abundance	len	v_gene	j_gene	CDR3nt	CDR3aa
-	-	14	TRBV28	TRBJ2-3	TGTGCCAGCAGTGGTGACGGTCGCACAGATACGCAGTATTTT	CASSGDGRTDTQYF
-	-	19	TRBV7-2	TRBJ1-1	TGTGCCAGCAGCTTAGGGCGGACAAGGTACTTATACCGAAAGACTGAAGCTTTCTTT	CASSLGRTRYLYRKTEAFF
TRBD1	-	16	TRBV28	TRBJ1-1	TGTGCCAGCAGTTTAGCCCGGGACAGGGTGGACACTGAAGCTTTCTTT	CASSLARDRVDTEAFF
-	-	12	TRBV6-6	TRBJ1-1	TGTGCCAGCTCCGGGGAGGGGGCTGAAGCTTTCTTT	CASSGEGAEAFF
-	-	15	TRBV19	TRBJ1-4	TGTGCCAGTAGGGGACCCGGGACAATACCTGGAAAACTGTTTTTT	CASRGPGTIPGKLFF
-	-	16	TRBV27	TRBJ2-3	TGTGCCAGCAGTTTAGGTGGACCAGACTCCACAGATACGCAGTATTTT	CASSLGGPDSTDTQYF
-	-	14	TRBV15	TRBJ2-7	TGTGCCACCAGCAGAGATCCCTTATACTACGAGCAGTACTTC	CATSRDPLYYEQYF
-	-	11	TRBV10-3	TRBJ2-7	TGTGCCATCAGGGAAAGCGGGGAGCAGTACTTC	CAIRESGEQYF
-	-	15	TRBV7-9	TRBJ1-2	TGTGCCAGCAGCCTAGCGGGAGGACCTAACTATGGCTACACCTTC	CASSLAGGPNYGYTF
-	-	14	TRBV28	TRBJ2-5	TGTGCCAGCAGTTTTGTGCGGAAAAGAGAGACCCAGTACTTC	CASSFVRKRETQYF
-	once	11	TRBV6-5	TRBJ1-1	TGTGCCAGCAGTCTGGGGACTGAAGCTTTCTTT	CASSLGTEAFF
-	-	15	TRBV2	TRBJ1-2	TGTGCCAGCAGTGAAGGACGGGGGGGGTACTATGGCTACACCTTC	CASSEGRGGYYGYTF
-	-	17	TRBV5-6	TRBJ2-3	TGTGCCAGCAGCTCTACTGGGGCAGACCCAAGCACAGATACGCAGTATTTT	CASSSTGADPSTDTQYF
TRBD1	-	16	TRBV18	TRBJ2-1	TGTGCCAGCTCCCTGCTGGGGACAGGGTTAGGCGATGAGCAGTTCTTC	CASSLLGTGLGDEQFF
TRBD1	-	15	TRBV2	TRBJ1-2	TGTGCCAGCAGCGGCCGACAGGGGGCGAACTATGGCTACACCTTC	CASSGRQGANYGYTF
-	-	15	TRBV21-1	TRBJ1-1	TGTGCCAGCACTCAAAGAGGAAGGGTGAACACTGAAGCTTTCTTT	CASTQRGRVNTEAFF
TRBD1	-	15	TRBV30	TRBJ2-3	TGTGCCTGGAGTTTTACAGGGGCCCACACAGATACGCAGTATTTT	CAWSFTGAHTDTQYF
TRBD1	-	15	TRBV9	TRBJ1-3	TGTGCCAGCAGCGTAGGACAGGGTGGTGGAAACACCATATATTTT	CASSVGQGGGNTIYF
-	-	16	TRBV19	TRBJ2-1	TGTGCCAGTAGTATAAGGCCCAGGGAGAAGAACAATGAGCAGTTCTTC	CASSIRPREKNNEQFF
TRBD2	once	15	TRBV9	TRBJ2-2	TGTGCCAGCAGCCCCCGGGGGGGGGACACCGGGGAGCTGTTTTTT	CASSPRGGDTGELFF
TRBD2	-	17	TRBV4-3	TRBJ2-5	TGCGCCAGCAGCCAAGCCGGGACTAGCGGGAGTTATGAGACCCAGTACTTC	CASSQAGTSGSYETQYF
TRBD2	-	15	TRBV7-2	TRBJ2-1	TGTGCCAGCAGCTTGGTCAGCGGGGGAAGGGATGAGCAGTTCTTC	CASSLVSGGRDEQFF
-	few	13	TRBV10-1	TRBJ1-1	TGCGCCAGCAGTGAGGGGGGACCGGATGAAGCTTTCTTT	CASSEGGPDEAFF
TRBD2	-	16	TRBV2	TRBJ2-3	TGTGCCAGCAGGGAAGGACTAGCGGGAGACACAGATACGCAGTATTTT	CASREGLAGDTDTQYF
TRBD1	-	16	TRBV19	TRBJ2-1	TGTGCCAGTACTTCCACGACAGGGGTCATCTACAATGAGCAGTTCTTC	CASTSTTGVIYNEQFF
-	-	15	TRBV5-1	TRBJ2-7	TGCGCCAGCAGCTTGGTTGGACTACTAACCTACGAGCAGTACTTC	CASSLVGLLTYEQYF
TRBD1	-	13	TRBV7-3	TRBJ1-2	TGTGCCAGCAGCTTAACAGGGACAGACGGCTACACCTTC	CASSLTGTDGYTF